This T cell receptor beta chain stems from a study of shared clonotypes between healthy human individuals (dated by TCRdb to 2018 to 2021). Describing the broader study: Two women and a few men aged 18 to 49 years were included in the cohort. To estimate repertoire size and how much clonotype sharing occurs between individuals, the study deeply sequenced the blood TCR repertoires of roughly 5 healthy adults. For each donor, CD4 naive and CD4 memory were each run on three plates, CD8 naive on two plates, and CD8 memory on one plate. Per donor, leukapheresis produced somewhere between about 0.9 and 9.5 billion PBMCs. Libraries were prepared and TCR repertoires were sequenced by different laboratories using diverse techniques, in order to increase sequencing depth and limit assay-specific biases.

As for this clone: No cognate antigen has been identified for it. No per-base quality is available; no much larger clone lies one base away. Other DNA sequences in the same sample also yield this CDR3.

Donors were healthy HIV-negative adults with no recently reported acute infections or vaccinations. Every donor was a Caucasian adult living in Nashville, Tennessee, USA. Magnetic negative selection was used to enrich CD4+ T cells, after which naive cells were positively selected on CD45RA and the negative fraction became the memory subset. After blood collection by leukapheresis, PBMCs were isolated using Ficoll-Histopaque density gradient centrifugation and then cryopreserved in the vapor phase of liquid nitrogen. Purity and quantity of every magnetically sorted T cell population were checked by analytical flow cytometry. Genomic DNA was isolated from each sorted fraction and quantified by UV absorbance on a Nanodrop 2000c. Broader findings and caveats from the paper: Based on pairwise subsampling, the degree of clonotype sharing among donors was expected to be affected by sequencing depth. Sampling was restricted to blood, and TCR repertoires in tissues likely differ from the TCR repertoires found in blood. Clonotypes shared by all four sorted-subset donors showed higher generation probabilities than non-shared clonotypes. Larger estimated clonotype richness was generally found for naive subsets than for memory subsets. Around 5% of naive CD4, around 3.5% of naive CD8, about 2.5% of memory CD4, and more than 0.35% of memory CD8 clonotypes were shared across a few donors. Rarefaction of sorted-subset datasets indicated incomplete sequencing despite the large sequencing depth. Because the study included a small number of donors, the genetic and exposure-history diversity represented was limited.

Per the germline V gene, SGDLS is the CDR1 and YYNGEE is the CDR2. At the junction V is shortened by 0 bases and J by 0 bases; bases outside the gene matches: 3. Spanning cysteine to phenylalanine, the CDR3 consists of 16 amino acids. Of the read, only the CDR3 DNA is kept; its 48 bases are in frame from base 1. Using the deep immunoSEQ assay, multiplex PCR amplified TCR CDR3 regions from genomic DNA. Extracted genomic DNA from each cell subset was distributed evenly across all wells of several immunoSEQ 96-well plates, and each plate was treated as a replicate. Each replicate PCR for sorted subsets received about 200 ng genomic DNA, equal to about 30,000 T cell genomes. Purified libraries were quantified with a Qubit 3.0 fluorometer, sized on a Bioanalyzer 2100, and re-quantified with the KAPA Library Quantification kit. Every immunoSEQ 96-well plate was sequenced on a separate single-read 150-cycle Illumina NextSeq 550 flow cell. The authors' analysis ran thus. The immunoSEQ output contained only junctional sequences without quality scores, so filtering could not match that applied to full-length reads. Sequences were annotated with PyIR, a Python wrapper for IgBLAST v1.9, using IMGT germline references to assign V/J genes and CDR3. Reads were filtered out if the reads had weak V/J assignments (E-value above 1e-6), no CDR3, stop codons, out-of-frame junctions, or ambiguous translated residues. V3J clonotypes were defined as sequences sharing the same inferred V gene, J gene, and CDR3 amino acid sequence. To compute the percentage overlap between repertoires, the number of shared unique clonotypes was divided by the size of the smaller repertoire. RTK rarefaction, the Chao1 estimator, and Recon v2.1 estimates of unobserved clonotypes were used to assess repertoire richness. Generation probabilities were computed with OLGA for all TCRbeta clonotypes obtained by the gDNA method from several donors. TCRdb re-hosts the immuneACCESS table, in-frame sequences only. Its copies lack some clones; in the studies checked, an unresolved V gene accounts for under half of them, and the cause for the rest is not known. That table furnishes V, J and clone size, whereas the DNA furnished D and trimming. The table for this sample lists approximately 2.4 million clones; approximately 96% of them were counted only once. The ten largest make up more than 0.1% of the sample.

The sequencing input was naive CD4+ T cells sorted from blood. The intended sense of this specimen's cell subset or site label: CD45RA+ positively selected. The chain couples TRBV9 to TRBJ2-5, with 9 central nucleotides matching TRBD2. The receptor's source is a man between 18 and 35 years old in good health. CDR3 loop: CASSVAAGGNQETQYF. At the DNA level, the sequence is TGTGCCAGCAGCGTAGCGGCGGGGGGGAACCAAGAGACCCAGTACTTC.